This T cell receptor beta chain was sequenced in a study of PD-L1 blockade in urothelial cancer. Looking at the study overall: Atezolizumab was started by patients at some point between 2012 and 2014 at 1,200 mg intravenously every 3 weeks. Male sex and bladder-origin urothelial cancer characterized about 90% of the roughly 30 patients. Blood underwent analysis 3 weeks (second dose) and 6 weeks after treatment began. The median T cell count in blood samples was 110,000 to 150,000.

The CDR3 sequence is 16 residues long. With 6 bases removed from V and 7 bases from J, the gap between germline ends came to 22 bases. Germline V gene data show CDR1 as MDHEN and CDR2 as SYDVKM. Time point noted: pretreatment peripheral blood. Here immunoSEQ multiplex PCR was the method, and the copy in TCRdb shows in-frame clones only, minus some. Among approximately 39,000 clones listed, around 81% were seen once. The rearrangement links TRBV28 to TRBJ2-1, with D possibly matching TRBD2 (7 bases). The sample was PBMCs, taken around atezolizumab (anti-PD-L1) treatment. The TCR sequence derives from a man older than 75 with urothelial cancer. CDR3 DNA: TGTGCCAGCAGCAGAACTTCGGGGGGCTGGGTGAATGAGCAGTTCTTC. Translation gives CASSRTSGGWVNEQFF.